This paragraph reports one T cell receptor beta chain. The target antigen is unknown. V lost 3 bases to trimming and J lost 5 bases, with 20 bases between them. CDR1 and CDR2 (germline): LGHNA, YNFKEQ. The CDR3 sequence is 17 residues long. The data were obtained in a study of T cell responses to AZD1222 COVID-19 vaccine. Overall study findings and caveats: The donor group comprised mostly white British people and more females; the analysis possibly underestimated clonal diversity. Close to half of all spike-specific TCRs reportedly target regions of the variants that are unmutated. Dominant at 160-218 and 743-854, vaccine-associated CD4 TCRs also spanned spike.

Sequencing was performed with immunoSEQ multiplex PCR; in TCRdb, only in-frame clones are kept and a portion is missing. The table has some 130,000 clones, 85% to 95% seen once; the top ten hold 0.91%. The input for sequencing was peripheral blood, taken on day 0 of AZD1222 vaccination. The sequence was collected from an adult in good health. V is TRBV4-2 and J is TRBJ1-3; possibly TRBD1 for D (5 bases). The CDR3 reads CASSQKTDSRRRNTIYF. Here the CDR3 DNA reads TGTGCCAGCAGCCAGAAGACCGACAGTAGGAGGCGAAACACCATATATTTT.